The clone carrying this T cell receptor (beta chain) was seen a handful of times. This sample stems from a study of OX40 agonist ivuxolimab in advanced cancers. Patients with autoimmune history or systemic immunosuppression were excluded. Method: immunoSEQ multiplex PCR; TCRdb's copy keeps in-frame clones and lacks some. Of 53,000 or so clones in the sample, over 80% were seen once. The V segment lost 7 bases and the J segment 0 bases; nucleotides outside the gene matches: 12. This CDR3 comprises 16 residues. The chain has TRBV23-1 and TRBJ2-7, with 7 nucleotides matching TRBD1. TRBV23-1 is an ORF, and what it does is uncertain. This TCR came from an adult with an advanced solid tumor such as melanoma, head and neck, liver or kidney cancer. This specimen was CD4+ or CD8+ T cells sorted from blood, taken in a trial of the OX40 agonist ivuxolimab. CDR3 nucleotides: TGCGCCAGCAAAAAGGTGGGACAGACAAGCTCCTACGAGCAGTACTTC. This gives the protein CASKKVGQTSSYEQYF.